Listed below are T cell receptor beta chains from one sample, sequenced in a study of STAT5B mutations in CD4+ large granular lymphocyte leukemia. Here immunoSEQ multiplex PCR was the method, and the copy in TCRdb shows in-frame clones only, minus some. The table includes 25,000 to 30,000 clones, about 69% detected once. Sequenced input: CD4+ T cells from blood buffy coats. Receptor source: a human donor in good health. Each CDR3 is given with its conserved first and last residue. The D gene is left open where the match is weak. Not every row has a clone size; where given, it reads once, few, many or a size class.

TGTGCCAGCAGCTTAACCGGGACACCCTGCGAGCAGTACTTC	CASSLTGTPCEQYF	TRBJ2-7	-	-	TRBV7-8
TGTGCCAGCAGCTTAGAGGGGACAGTTGGAGTAGAGACCCAGTACTTC	CASSLEGTVGVETQYF	TRBJ2-5	once	TRBD1	TRBV7-6
TGTGCCAGCAGTTACCGGCACAGGTTCTACGAGCAGTACTTC	CASSYRHRFYEQYF	TRBJ2-7	-	-	TRBV6-5
TGTGCCAGCAGCTTGACTCGGACTAGCGGGAGGGCCCGGACCGGGGAGCTGTTTTTT	CASSLTRTSGRARTGELFF	TRBJ2-2	-	TRBD2	TRBV7-9
TGCGCCAGCAGCTTGGTTGGCGGGATTACAGATACGCAGTATTTT	CASSLVGGITDTQYF	TRBJ2-3	-	-	TRBV5-1
TGTGCCAGCAGTGAAGCGCTTGGGCCACCGGGAGAGACCCAGTACTTC	CASSEALGPPGETQYF	TRBJ2-5	-	-	TRBV6-1
TGTGCCAGCAGCTCGACTAGCGGGGCGTACGTGGAGCAGTTCTTC	CASSSTSGAYVEQFF	TRBJ2-1	-	TRBD2	TRBV5-4
TGTGCCAGCAGGGGGACAGTGCGCTACACCTTC	CASRGTVRYTF	TRBJ1-2	-	TRBD1	TRBV2
TGTGCCAGCAGCCTCAGGGGGGCAGATACGCAGTATTTT	CASSLRGADTQYF	TRBJ2-3	-	-	TRBV14
TGTGCCAGCAGCCGAGGGACTAGCGGGAGGGCCAATGAGCAGTTCTTC	CASSRGTSGRANEQFF	TRBJ2-1	-	TRBD2	TRBV7-9
TGCGCCAGCAGGACCAGGGCGGAAGGGAATTCACCCCTCCACTTT	CASRTRAEGNSPLHF	TRBJ1-6	-	-	TRBV5-1
TGTGCCAGCAGCTTATCACGGGACCACAATGAGCAGTTCTTC	CASSLSRDHNEQFF	TRBJ2-1	-	-	TRBV7-3